Following are 28 T cell receptor beta chains from one sample sequenced in a study of blood T cell repertoires in COVID-19 (dated by TCRdb to 2020 to 2022). Receptor libraries were prepared by the immunoSEQ multiplex PCR assay. TCRdb's version of the immuneACCESS table is confined to in-frame rearrangements and falls short of the full clone set. An unresolved V gene accounts for under half of the shortfall where checked; the remainder is of unknown origin. This sample lists about 190,000 clones; approximately 79% were detected once. 12% of the sample is taken by the ten largest. What was sequenced was peripheral blood. These receptors were collected from a woman aged 45-60 years with acute or convalescent COVID-19.

This clone appeared once. The chain employs TRBV4-3 and TRBJ2-4, with a possible D match to TRBD2 (6 bases). The CDR3 has 15 amino acids. V was trimmed by 0 bases and J by 9 bases, leaving 15 bases between them. Germline V lookup: CDR1 LGHNA, CDR2 YSLEER. The CDR3 nucleotides are TGCGCCAGCAGCCAAGAGGGATCGGGAGCCACCATTCAGTACTTC. Translated: CASSQEGSGATIQYF.

The chain employs TRBV12-3 or TRBV12-4 and TRBJ1-2; D is unresolved. This CDR3 has 13 amino acids. Trimming removed 3 bases at V and 7 bases at J, with 12 bases between. DNA of the CDR3: TGTGCCAGCAGTTTTAGCACCGAGGGTGGCTACACCTTC. Protein sequence: CASSFSTEGGYTF.

V gene TRBV28 combines with J gene TRBJ1-2; 7 bases fit TRBD1. The CDR3 spans 14 residues. Germline V gene sequence: CDR1 MDHEN, CDR2 SYDVKM. J gave up 7 bases and V 4 bases, and 9 bases lay outside the gene matches. In nucleotides, the CDR3 is TGTGCCAGCAGTTCCCTACGACAGGGACTTGGCTACACCTTC. It translates to CASSSLRQGLGYTF.

The sample holds one count of this clone. The rearrangement uses TRBV29-1 and TRBJ1-1; D gene uncertain. CDR1 and CDR2 (germline): SQVTM, ANQGSEA. Trimming shortened V by 6 bases and J by 4 bases, and 12 bases separated the two germline ends. The CDR3 spans 12 residues. The CDR3, as DNA: TGCAGCGTCGGTTGGTCAGGCACTGAAGCTTTCTTT. Translated: CSVGWSGTEAFF.

The V and J genes are TRBV2 and TRBJ1-2; D gene uncertain. The V and J ends lost 2 bases and 0 bases respectively, with 7 bases between them. Germline V gene data show CDR1 as SNHLY and CDR2 as FYNNEI. This CDR3 comprises 14 residues. CDR3 sequence: CASSEIQPNYGYTF. CDR3 sequence (DNA): TGTGCCAGCAGTGAAATACAGCCTAACTATGGCTACACCTTC. The full variable domain, completed using reference TRBV2 and TRBJ1-2, is EPEVTQTPSHQVTQMGQEVILRCVPISNHLYFYWYRQILGQKVEFLVSFYNNEISEKSEIFDDQFSVERPDGSNFTLKIRSTKLEDSAMYFCASSEIQPNYGYTFGSGTRLTVV.

This sequence joins TRBV28 and TRBJ2-5; 7 nucleotides agree with TRBD2. Trimming removed 5 bases from V and 5 bases from J; junction bases left unmatched: 11. The CDR3 is 15 residues long. CDR1 is MDHEN and CDR2 is SYDVKM in the germline V gene. CDR3 residues: CASSPWTRAGETQYF. CDR3 coding DNA: TGTGCCAGCAGTCCGTGGACTAGAGCAGGGGAGACCCAGTACTTC.

The genes are TRBV7-2 and TRBJ2-7; no firm D call. This CDR3 contains 12 residues. The germline V gene has CDR1 SGHTA and CDR2 FQGNSA. V lost 3 bases and J lost 6, with 9 bases in between. The CDR3 reads CASSFSNLEQYF. CDR3 DNA sequence: TGTGCCAGCAGCTTTAGCAACCTCGAGCAGTACTTC.

The chain joins TRBV28 to TRBJ2-7; 9 nucleotides align to TRBD2. This CDR3 is 15 amino acids long. Per the germline V gene, CDR1 is MDHEN and CDR2 is SYDVKM. The junction had 14 bases not matched to a gene; V was cut back by 8 bases and J by 6 bases. The CDR3 reads CASEPPGAGGPEQYF. CDR3 DNA sequence: TGTGCCAGCGAACCGCCAGGGGCGGGGGGGCCCGAGCAGTACTTC.

This chain joins TRBV9 and TRBJ2-3, with a tentative D call TRBD2 (6 bases). From germline, CDR1 is SGDLS and CDR2 YYNGEE. This CDR3 region has 14 residues. With 8 bases removed from V and 0 bases from J, the gap between germline ends came to 13 bases. The CDR3 DNA reads as TGTGCCAGTGCAGCGCGGGACAGCACAGATACGCAGTATTTT. This translates into CASAARDSTDTQYF.

The CDR3, as DNA: TGTGCCAGCTCAACTGACAGGGTTGCCGGGGAGCTGTTTTTT. It yields the protein CASSTDRVAGELFF. The rearrangement joins TRBV18 to TRBJ2-2, with 7 bases fitting TRBD1. J lost 6 bases, V lost 5 bases, and 6 bases had no gene match. Germline V gives CDR1 KGHSH, CDR2 LQKENI. The CDR3 consists of 14 residues.

The chain recombines TRBV10-2 with TRBJ1-6; 7 bases line up with TRBD1. Germline V gene sequence: CDR1 WSHSY, CDR2 SAAADI. The ends lost 6 bases at V and 5 bases at J; junction bases unmatched: 1. CDR3 length equals 13 residues. DNA for the CDR3: TGCGCCAGCAGAACAGGGGATAATTCACCCCTCCACTTT. As protein: CASRTGDNSPLHF.

The V call is TRBV28, the J call TRBJ2-1, with 9 positions matching TRBD2. The germline V gene has CDR1 MDHEN and CDR2 SYDVKM. V shed 2 bases, J shed 7 bases, and the junction held 6 bases outside the gene matches. The CDR3 runs to 15 residues. DNA for the CDR3: TGTGCCAGCAGTTTAGGTAGCGGGAGAAGGAATGAGCAGTTCTTC. Protein: CASSLGSGRRNEQFF.

This chain connects TRBV2 to TRBJ2-1; 12 nucleotides line up with TRBD2. After removal of 6 bases from V and 6 bases from J, the junction contained 6 bases not matched to a gene. The CDR3 length is 15 residues. The germline V gene encodes CDR1 SNHLY and CDR2 FYNNEI. In DNA form, the CDR3 reads TGTGCCAGCAGGATACTAGCGGGGGGTCCCAATGAGCAGTTCTTC. It specifies CASRILAGGPNEQFF.

The rearrangement links TRBV11-2 to TRBJ2-7, with D tentatively TRBD2 (6 bases). V dropped 0 bases and J dropped 0 bases, with 9 bases sitting between them. This CDR3 comprises 15 residues. The germline CDR1 and CDR2 sequences are SGHAT and FQNNGV. The chain's CDR3 is CASSLERGSSYEQYF. CDR3 in DNA: TGTGCCAGCAGCTTAGAACGGGGGAGCTCCTACGAGCAGTACTTC.

J is TRBJ1-1 and V is TRBV11-2; D is perhaps TRBD1 (6 bases). The CDR3 runs to 15 residues. Trimming took 1 base from V and 3 from J, leaving 12 bases between them. The V gene's germline CDR1 is SGHAT and CDR2 FQNNGV. CDR3 amino acids: CASSLGGGLHTEAFF. In nucleotides, the CDR3 is TGTGCCAGCAGCTTAGGGGGGGGGCTCCACACTGAAGCTTTCTTT.

V and J are TRBV3-1 (or the pseudogene TRBV3-2) and TRBJ2-1; D possibly corresponds to TRBD2 (6 bases). CDR1 is LGHDT and CDR2 is YNNKEL in the germline V gene (reference sequence). Deletions cut 1 base from V and 9 bases from J, with 10 bases between. This CDR3 is built from 13 residues. The CDR3 DNA reads as TGTGCCAGCAGCCAAGGGGGGGTAGGTGAGCAGTTCTTC. It translates to CASSQGGVGEQFF.

The V gene is TRBV6-6, the J gene TRBJ2-3, with 7 bases that match TRBD1. V dropped 6 bases and J dropped 2; count of bases not matched to a gene: 8. CDR3 length: 15 residues. Germline V gene sequence: CDR1 MNHNY, CDR2 SVGAGI (reference sequence). CDR3 nucleotide sequence: TGTGCCAGCAGGGCTGGACAGGCGTACACAGATACGCAGTATTTT. As protein: CASRAGQAYTDTQYF.

The chain joins TRBV5-5 to TRBJ1-4; no firm D call. The V end lost 1 base, the J end lost 7 bases, and 14 bases lay between the germline ends. This CDR3 has 15 amino acids. CDR1 and CDR2 (germline): SGHKS, YYEKEE (reference sequence). CDR3 in amino acids: CASSLSGQFFEKLFF. The DNA of the CDR3 is TGTGCCAGCAGCTTGTCTGGTCAGTTTTTTGAAAAACTGTTTTTT.

V usage is TRBV28 and J usage is TRBJ2-5; D might be TRBD2 (6 bases). The CDR3 is 15 amino acids. Trimming cost V 0 bases and J 4 bases, with 12 bases left between them. Germline CDR1 and CDR2: MDHEN and SYDVKM. CDR3 in DNA: TGTGCCAGCAGTTTATGGGAGGGAGGCGCAGAGACCCAGTACTTC. This gives the protein CASSLWEGGAETQYF.

The chain combines TRBV15 with TRBJ2-5; TRBD2 might be the D (5 bases). CDR1 and CDR2 from the germline V gene are LNHNV and YYDKDF (reference sequence). This CDR3 comprises 15 residues. V was shortened by 0 bases and J by 1 base, with 9 bases between the two germline ends. The CDR3 nucleotides are TGTGCCACCAGCAGAGATAGGAGCGGCCAAGAGACCCAGTACTTC. Translated: CATSRDRSGQETQYF.

CDR3 sequence: CAWNSGTGHREQYF. Here the CDR3 DNA reads TGTGCCTGGAACTCCGGGACAGGGCACCGCGAGCAGTACTTC. J is TRBJ2-7 and V is TRBV30, with 9 nucleotides matching TRBD1. The CDR3 length is 14 residues. Trimming removed 4 bases from V and 6 bases from J; junction bases left unmatched: 10. Germline V gene lookup returns CDR1 GTSNPN and CDR2 SVGIG (reference sequence).

As regards this clone: This sample also contains other DNA sequences that code for the same CDR3. This rearrangement joins TRBV5-1 to TRBJ2-2; 8 bases line up with TRBD2. The germline V gene has CDR1 SGHRS and CDR2 YFSETQ. The CDR3 is 13 amino acids. V lost 4 bases to trimming and J lost 5 bases; unmatched junction nucleotides: 1. CDR3 region: CASSPGGTGELFF. The CDR3 nucleotides are TGCGCCAGCAGCCCGGGGGGGACCGGGGAGCTGTTTTTT.

This chain links TRBV7-2 with TRBJ1-1, with D perhaps TRBD1 (6 bases). V was trimmed by 4 bases and J by 0 bases, leaving 15 bases between them. The CDR3 is 16 residues long. CDR1 and CDR2 from the germline V gene are SGHTA and FQGNSA. The CDR3 here is CASSSQGRWMNTEAFF. DNA of the CDR3: TGTGCCAGCAGCTCACAGGGCAGGTGGATGAACACTGAAGCTTTCTTT.

The gene calls are TRBV19 and TRBJ1-5; TRBD1 matches at 7 bases. V was clipped by 8 bases and J by 0 bases; unmatched bases: 10. The CDR3 runs to 16 residues. Germline CDR1 reads LNHDA; CDR2 reads SQIVND (reference sequence). The CDR3 region has the DNA TGTGCCAGTCGTCGACAGGGATATGGTAGCAATCAGCCCCAGCATTTT. Its translation: CASRRQGYGSNQPQHF. The full variable domain, rest sourced from reference TRBV19 and TRBJ1-5, is DGGITQSPKYLFRKEGQNVTLSCEQNLNHDAMYWYRQDPGQGLRLIYYSQIVNDFQKGDIAEGYSVSREKKESFPLTVTSAQKNPTAFYLCASRRQGYGSNQPQHFGDGTRLSIL.

As DNA, the CDR3 is TGTGCCAGCTCCCGACGGAGCTACGAGCAGTACTTC. Translating gives CASSRRSYEQYF. This rearrangement joins TRBV2 to TRBJ2-7, with D unclear. Germline values: CDR1 SNHLY, CDR2 FYNNEI. This CDR3 contains 12 residues. The ends were cut back, 8 bases at V and 3 bases at J, with 11 bases in the middle. Full variable domain (rest looked up from reference TRBV2 and TRBJ2-7): EPEVTQTPSHQVTQMGQEVILRCVPISNHLYFYWYRQILGQKVEFLVSFYNNEISEKSEIFDDQFSVERPDGSNFTLKIRSTKLEDSAMYFCASSRRSYEQYFGPGTRLTVT.

The chain is built from TRBV4-1 and TRBJ1-3; TRBD1 matches at 7 bases. Germline CDR1 and CDR2: MGHRA and YSYEKL. Trimming removed 3 bases from V and 1 base from J; junction bases left unmatched: 6. This CDR3 contains 16 residues. CDR3 coding DNA: TGCGCCAGCAGCCACGGCAGGGGGAGTTCTGGAAACACCATATATTTT. Translated: CASSHGRGSSGNTIYF.

V and J are TRBV20-1 and TRBJ1-1; no firm D call. The CDR3 consists of 11 residues. CDR1 is DFQATT, CDR2 SNEGSKA, per germline (reference sequence). The V and J ends lost 4 bases and 3 bases respectively, with 6 bases between them. The CDR3: CSAIRDTEAFF. The CDR3 bases are TGCAGTGCTATCCGGGACACTGAAGCTTTCTTT.

This chain links TRBV21-1 with TRBJ2-3; TRBD1, the table's D call, lacks a check against the DNA. TRBV21-1 is a recognized pseudogene. The CDR3 has 16 amino acids. In DNA form, the CDR3 reads TGTGCCAGCAGCACCCTGCAGGGGGCATCCGCAGATACGCAGTATTTT. This encodes CASSTLQGASADTQYF.